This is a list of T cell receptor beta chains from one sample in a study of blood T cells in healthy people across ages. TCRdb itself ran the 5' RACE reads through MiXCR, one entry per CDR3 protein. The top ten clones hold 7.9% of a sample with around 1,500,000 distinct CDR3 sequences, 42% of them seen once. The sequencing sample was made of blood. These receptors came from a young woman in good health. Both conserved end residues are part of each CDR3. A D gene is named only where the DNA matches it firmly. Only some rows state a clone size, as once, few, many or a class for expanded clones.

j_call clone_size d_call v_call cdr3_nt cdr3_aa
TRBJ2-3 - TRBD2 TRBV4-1 TGCGCCAGCAGCACCCAGCGGGGGAGCATAGATACGCAGTATTTT CASSTQRGSIDTQYF
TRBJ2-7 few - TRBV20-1 TGCAGTGCTAGAGATGGCAGATTATACGAGCAGTACTTC CSARDGRLYEQYF
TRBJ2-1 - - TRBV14 TGTGCCAGCAGCCAACCCTTCCCCCCGCTAGCCAATGAGCAGTTCTTC CASSQPFPPLANEQFF
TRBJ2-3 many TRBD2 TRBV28 TGTGCCAGCAGTCCCACGGGCGGGAGCGATACGCAGTATTTT CASSPTGGSDTQYF
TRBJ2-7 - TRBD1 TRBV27 TGTGCCAGCAGTTTAAGAGGGGGACAGTCCTACGAGCAGTACTTC CASSLRGGQSYEQYF
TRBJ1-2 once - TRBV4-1 TGCGCCAGCAGCCAAGTAAGGGGAACCAACTATGGCTACACCTTC CASSQVRGTNYGYTF
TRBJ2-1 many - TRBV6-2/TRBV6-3 TGTGCCAGCTCCCGAAGCGTCAATGAGCAGTTCTTC CASSRSVNEQFF
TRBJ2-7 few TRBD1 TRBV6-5 TGTGCCAGCAGCACGACAGGGGTGTACGAGCAGTACTTC CASSTTGVYEQYF
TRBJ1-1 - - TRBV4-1 TGCGCCAGCAGCCAGCGACAGGACGTACAAACTGAAGCTTTCTTT CASSQRQDVQTEAFF
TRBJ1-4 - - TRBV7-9 TGTGCCAGCAGCTCAGACAAGCAGGGTGAAAAACTGTTTTTT CASSSDKQGEKLFF
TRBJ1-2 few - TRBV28 TGTGCCAGCAGTTTCCCGGTGGGTGTAGCTAACTATGGCTACACCTTC CASSFPVGVANYGYTF
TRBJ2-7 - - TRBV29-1 TGCAGCGCCTCCCCAAACTCAGATGAGCAGTACTTC CSASPNSDEQYF
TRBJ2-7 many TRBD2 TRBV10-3 TGTGCCATCAGTGGCCTAGCGGGAGACGAGCAGTACTTC CAISGLAGDEQYF
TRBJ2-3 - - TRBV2 TGTGCCAGCAGGGGTACACCAGCGGACACAGATACGCAGTATTTT CASRGTPADTDTQYF
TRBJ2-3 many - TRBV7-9 TGTGCCAGCAGGGTCCTCGGGGCTACAGATACGCAGTATTTT CASRVLGATDTQYF
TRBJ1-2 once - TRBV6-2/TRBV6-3 TGTGCCAGCAGCCTCCGACGGGGGGGCCCAAACTATGGCTACACCTTC CASSLRRGGPNYGYTF
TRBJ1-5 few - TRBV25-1 TGTGCCAGCAGTGAACCGGGCCTCAATCAGCCCCAGCATTTT CASSEPGLNQPQHF